A single TCR beta chain is shown here with its context. What it binds is unknown. Germline-derived CDR1 and CDR2 are LGHDT and YNNKEL (reference sequence). CDR3 size: 16 residues. The V gene lost 4 bases and the J gene lost 2 bases, with 17 bases spanning the gap. The second PCR ran about 6 to 11 cycles with a sample-barcoded 5' primer and J-beta primers. Sequencing yielded, for each sample, at least 2.5 million paired-end reads carrying CDR3. TCRdb re-called the 5' RACE reads with MiXCR, one entry per CDR3 protein. Of about 1.4 million distinct CDR3 sequences listed, around 59% were seen once; the top ten hold approximately 7%. Extraction of total RNA produced a minimum of 5 micrograms from each sample. The data belong to a study of blood T cells in healthy people across ages. Findings and limits, study-wide: Comparison with aged donors showed that long-lived donors had more naive CD4+ cells and higher diversity. When one million T cells were used, diversity estimates were thought to be underestimates.

The gene calls are TRBV3-1 and TRBJ2-5; D call uncertain. Source material: blood. This TCR derives from a man aged 18 to 35 in good health. The CDR3 reads CASSPPALGGQETQYF. DNA of the CDR3: TGTGCCAGCAGCCCCCCGGCCCTCGGCGGTCAAGAGACCCAGTACTTC.